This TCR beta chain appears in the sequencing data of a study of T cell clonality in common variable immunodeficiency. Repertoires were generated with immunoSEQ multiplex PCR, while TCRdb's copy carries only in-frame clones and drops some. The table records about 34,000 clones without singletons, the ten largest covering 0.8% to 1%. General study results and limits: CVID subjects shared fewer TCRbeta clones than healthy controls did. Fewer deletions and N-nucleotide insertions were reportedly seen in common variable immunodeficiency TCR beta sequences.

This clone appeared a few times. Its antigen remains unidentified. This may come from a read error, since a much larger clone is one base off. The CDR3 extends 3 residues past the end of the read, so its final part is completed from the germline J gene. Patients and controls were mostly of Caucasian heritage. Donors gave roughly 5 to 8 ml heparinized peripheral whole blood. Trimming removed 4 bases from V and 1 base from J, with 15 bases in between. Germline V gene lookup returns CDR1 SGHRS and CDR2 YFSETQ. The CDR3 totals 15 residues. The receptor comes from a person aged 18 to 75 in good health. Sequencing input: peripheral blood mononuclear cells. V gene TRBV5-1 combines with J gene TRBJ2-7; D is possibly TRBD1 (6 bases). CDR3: CASSPTHRVSYEQYF. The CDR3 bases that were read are TGCGCCAGCAGCCCGACCCACAGGGTATCCTACGAG.